This passage covers 11 T cell receptor beta chains from one sample sequenced in a study of beta chain features in type 1 diabetes. Findings of the study overall: Patients with Type 1 diabetes showed moderately but significantly shorter TCRB CDR3s in all four CD4+ subsets.

All of the isolated RNA was reverse transcribed, so expressed TCRB transcripts were sequenced. The assay was immunoSEQ multiplex PCR, and TCRdb's table has in-frame clones only and misses some. The table shows fewer than 350,000 clones, with over 12% occurring only once. These receptors' targets are unknown. The sample taken for sequencing was naive CD4+ T cells from blood. The source is a young man with type 1 diabetes.

The gene calls are TRBV15 and TRBJ1-2, with a tentative D call TRBD1 (6 bases). Germline lookup yields CDR1 LNHNV and CDR2 YYDKDF (reference sequence). The CDR3 has 14 residues. Trimming left V 1 base short and J 8 bases short, with 14 bases between. This chain's CDR3 is CATSRVAGAEGYTF. CDR3 in DNA: TGTGCCACCAGCAGAGTGGCAGGGGCAGAAGGCTACACCTTC.

The chain links TRBV5-4 to TRBJ1-1; tentative D call: TRBD1 (6 bases). Germline V gene sequence: CDR1 SGHNT, CDR2 YYREEE (reference sequence). The CDR3 is 13 residues long. Trimming cost V 7 bases and J 6 bases, with 16 bases left between them. CDR3 amino acids: CASSTAGGPEAFF. The CDR3 DNA sequence: TGTGCCAGCTCTACGGCGGGGGGGCCTGAAGCTTTCTTT.

This clone was counted only a few times. The rearrangement links TRBV19 to TRBJ2-1; TRBD2 matches at 11 bases. The V segment lost 9 bases and the J segment 8 bases; nucleotides outside the gene matches: 6. Germline V gene sequence: CDR1 LNHDA, CDR2 SQIVND (reference sequence). The CDR3 runs to 13 residues. CDR3 sequence (DNA): TGTGCCAGACTGACTAGCGGGAACGATGAGCAGTTCTTC. It yields the protein CARLTSGNDEQFF.

The gene calls are TRBV11-2 and TRBJ2-7, with 7 bases matching TRBD2. The CDR3 runs to 15 residues. The V and J ends lost 3 bases and 4 bases, in that order; junction bases with no gene match: 9. Germline CDR1 SGHAT, CDR2 FQNNGV. The CDR3 reads CASSFILGGSYEQYF. DNA for the CDR3: TGTGCCAGCAGCTTCATTCTCGGGGGGAGTTACGAGCAGTACTTC.

The chain combines TRBV7-9 with TRBJ2-3, with 10 bases that match TRBD2. CDR3 length equals 13 residues. The V and J ends lost 8 bases and 6 bases, in that order; junction bases with no gene match: 5. The V gene's germline CDR1 is SEHNR and CDR2 FQNEAQ (reference sequence). The CDR3 spells CASGLAGVDTQYF. For the CDR3, the DNA is TGTGCCAGCGGCCTAGCGGGAGTGGATACGCAGTATTTT.

This clone occurred a few times. This chain links TRBV18 with TRBJ2-1; 7 nucleotides align to TRBD2. The CDR3 is 13 residues long. The trim removed 6 bases at V and 10 bases at J, leaving 9 bases unmatched. Germline V CDR1 and CDR2: KGHSH, LQKENI. CDR3 loop: CASSPGLPLEQFF. The CDR3 DNA follows: TGTGCCAGCTCCCCGGGACTACCATTAGAGCAGTTCTTC.

This chain uses TRBV20-1 with TRBJ2-5; D not resolved. V was pared by 7 bases and J by 5 bases, with 11 bases between. This CDR3 comprises 11 residues. Germline V gene data show CDR1 as DFQATT and CDR2 as SNEGSKA (reference sequence). The CDR3 is CSDRLEETQYF. DNA for the CDR3: TGCAGTGACCGGCTGGAGGAGACCCAGTACTTC.

This clone was seen a handful of times. V and J are TRBV20-1 and TRBJ2-7, with TRBD1 as a possible D gene (6 bases). Germline assignment: CDR1 DFQATT and CDR2 SNEGSKA (reference sequence). The CDR3 extends over 11 amino acids. V was pared by 5 bases and J by 9 bases, with 14 bases between. The CDR3, as DNA: TGCAGTGCTGACGCAGGGGCCGGGCAGTACTTC. It is translated as CSADAGAGQYF.

This chain uses TRBV28 with TRBJ2-3; 15 bases are a match to TRBD2. Per germline, CDR1 MDHEN and CDR2 SYDVKM. This CDR3 has 18 amino acids. V shed 5 bases, J shed 1 base, and the junction held 7 bases outside the gene matches. CDR3 bases: TGTGCCAGCAGTCGCGGACTAGCGGGAGGGCGGCGCACAGATACGCAGTATTTT. Amino acid sequence: CASSRGLAGGRRTDTQYF.

There are a few counts of this clone. J is TRBJ2-3 and V is TRBV5-1; 13 nucleotides agree with TRBD2. This CDR3 has 20 residues. The J segment lost 6 bases and the V segment lost 2 bases, leaving 18 bases of the junction unmatched. Looked up from germline, CDR1 is SGHRS and CDR2 is YFSETQ. The CDR3 region is CASSFARGGLAGPLGDTQYF. CDR3 DNA: TGCGCCAGCAGCTTCGCCAGGGGGGGACTAGCGGGACCGCTGGGGGATACGCAGTATTTT. The entire variable domain, with the rest obtained from reference TRBV5-1 and TRBJ2-3, is as follows: KAGVTQTPRYLIKTRGQQVTLSCSPISGHRSVSWYQQTPGQGLQFLFEYFSETQRNKGNFPGRFSGRQFSNSRSEMNVSTLELGDSALYLCASSFARGGLAGPLGDTQYFGPGTRLTVL.

The chain uses TRBV28 and TRBJ1-2; 7 bases agree with TRBD1. This CDR3 spans 14 amino acids. The V gene's germline CDR1 is MDHEN and CDR2 SYDVKM. The junction had 4 bases not matched to a gene; V was cut back by 1 base and J by 5 bases. DNA for the CDR3: TGTGCCAGCAGTTTATCGGTACAGGGGTATGGCTACACCTTC. It yields the protein CASSLSVQGYGYTF.